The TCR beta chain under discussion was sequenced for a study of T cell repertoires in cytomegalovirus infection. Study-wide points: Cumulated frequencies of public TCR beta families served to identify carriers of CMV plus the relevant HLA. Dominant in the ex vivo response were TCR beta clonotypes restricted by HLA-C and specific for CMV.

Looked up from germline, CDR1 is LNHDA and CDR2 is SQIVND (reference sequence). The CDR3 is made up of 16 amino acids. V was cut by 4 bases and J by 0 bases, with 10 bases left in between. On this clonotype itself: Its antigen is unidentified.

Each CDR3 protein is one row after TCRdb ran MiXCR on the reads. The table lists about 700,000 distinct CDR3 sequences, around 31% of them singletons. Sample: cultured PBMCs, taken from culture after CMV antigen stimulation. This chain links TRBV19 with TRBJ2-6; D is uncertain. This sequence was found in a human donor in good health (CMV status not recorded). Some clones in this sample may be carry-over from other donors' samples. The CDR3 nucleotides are TGTGCCAGTAGTACTCTCGACGGCTCTGGGGCCAACGTCCTGACTTTC. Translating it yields CASSTLDGSGANVLTF.